This T cell receptor beta chain came from a study of naive CD8 T cells in extremely preterm neonates (dated by TCRdb to the late 2010s). Regarding the complete study: The adult participants' age range is given as 25-50 years in the abstract but as 20-50 years in the methods. Sorted naive CD8+ T cells from four age groups (extremely preterm neonates, term neonates, young children and adults) were used in the study to compare TCRbeta CDR3 repertoires.

Peripheral blood was donated by five healthy children aged roughly 15-56 months undergoing elective routine surgery and by five healthy nonsmoking adults. The adult controls were healthy nonsmokers aged about 20-55 years, with a median age of approximately 41 years. A FACSAria III cell sorter was used to sort live, Annexin V-negative naive CD8+ T cells (CD3+CD8+CD45RA+CCR7+). Per sample, between roughly 19,000 and 100,000 naive CD8+ T cells were obtained by sorting. Ficoll-Paque density gradient centrifugation was used to isolate mononuclear cells from diluted blood. Before sorting, mononuclear cells were cryopreserved in roughly 10% DMSO plus 90% FBS and kept long term at -150 degrees C. Thawed cells were stained with Annexin V and antibodies against CD3, CD8, CCR7 and CD45RA. The DNeasy Blood and Tissue Kit was used to extract genomic DNA from sorted cell pellets that had been snap-frozen. Study-wide findings and limitations: Prospective longitudinal studies of preterm and term neonates were called for by the authors so that T cell development could be tracked within individuals. Compared with the older groups, preterm CDR3s were shorter and closer to germline, carrying fewer N additions and showing less junctional trimming. Significantly lower iChao1 richness than in all other age groups (p < 0.05) and an even clone distribution were observed in preterm neonates, indicating a less rich repertoire. As limitations, the authors pointed to a small sample size and variable productive template counts among preterm samples. A higher proportion of shared CDR3 nucleotide sequences was found in preterm neonates (2.7%) than in term neonates (about 0.4%), young children (about 0.03%) and adults (approximately 0.01%).

TCRbeta CDR3 regions were amplified from genomic DNA by a two-step, bias-controlled multiplex PCR. The multiplex PCR used primers specific for every TRBV and TRBJ gene segment. The immunoSEQ Assay was used to generate TCRbeta repertoire data. The study's own analysis went as follows. A relative-frequency ratio and a modified nearest-neighbor algorithm were applied to filter and cluster reads so that closely related sequences were merged. The V, D and J gene assignments for CDR3 sequences were based on IMGT annotation. Template counts were quantified against synthetic TCR CDR3 analog sequences and normalized for PCR amplification bias. Analyses were restricted to unique productive sequences, meaning in-frame CDR3 sequences without stop codons. The immunoSEQ Analyzer software was used to calculate clonality, defined as 1 minus Pielou's evenness, and iChao1 richness. JMP was used for statistical testing, with Student's t-test or a non-parametric test applied depending on Shapiro-Wilk normality results. Imported from immuneACCESS, the table was reduced by TCRdb to in-frame sequences with V and J called. These copies leave out some clones; in studies compared against another copy, an unresolved V gene accounts for under half, and the cause of the remainder is not known. Clone size and the V and J calls come from that table; the DNA yielded D and trimming. In all, the sample holds approximately 5,300 clones, and around 97% of those were seen once. The biggest ten clones account for 8.5% to 10% of the sample.

CDR1 and CDR2 (MNHNY, SVGAGI) derive from the germline V gene (reference sequence). From the cysteine through the phenylalanine, the CDR3 covers 14 amino acids. Only CDR3 DNA remains: 42 bases, in frame from the first base. Trimming takes 3 bases from V and 5 bases from J, and the germline ends sit 11 bases apart. Turning to this clone: Its binding antigen is unknown. Within one base of it there is no much larger clone, and no base qualities were kept.

The sequence was collected from a human donor in good health. Sequenced input: naive CD8+ T cells from blood. The chain joins TRBV6-6 to TRBJ1-5; TRBD1 could be the D gene, as 5 bases match. Here is the DNA: TGTGCCAGCAGTTATTCGACAGTAGATCAGCCCCAGCATTTT. Translated, it gives CASSYSTVDQPQHF.